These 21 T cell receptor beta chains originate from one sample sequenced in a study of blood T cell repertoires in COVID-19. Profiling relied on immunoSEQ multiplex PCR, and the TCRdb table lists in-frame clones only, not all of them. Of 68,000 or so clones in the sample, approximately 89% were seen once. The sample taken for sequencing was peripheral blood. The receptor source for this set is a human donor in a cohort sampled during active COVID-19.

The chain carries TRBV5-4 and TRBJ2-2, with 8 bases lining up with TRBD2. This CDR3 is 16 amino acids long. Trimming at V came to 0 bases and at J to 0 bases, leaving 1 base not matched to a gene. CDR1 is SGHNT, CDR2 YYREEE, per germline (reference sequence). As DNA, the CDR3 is TGTGCCAGCAGCTTGGGAGCGGGAGCGAACACCGGGGAGCTGTTTTTT. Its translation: CASSLGAGANTGELFF.

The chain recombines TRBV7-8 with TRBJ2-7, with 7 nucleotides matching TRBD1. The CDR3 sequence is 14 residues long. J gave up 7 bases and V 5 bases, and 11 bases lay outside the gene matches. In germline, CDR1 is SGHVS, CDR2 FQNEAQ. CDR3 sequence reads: CASSRSSTGQEQYF. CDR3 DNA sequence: TGTGCCAGCAGCCGTAGTTCGACAGGGCAAGAGCAGTACTTC.

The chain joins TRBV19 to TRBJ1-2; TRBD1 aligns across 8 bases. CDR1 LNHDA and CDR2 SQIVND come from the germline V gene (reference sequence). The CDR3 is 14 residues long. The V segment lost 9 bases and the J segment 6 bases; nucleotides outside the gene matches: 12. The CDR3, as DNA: TGTGCCAGCGTGGCTGGACAGGGTTTGGATGGCTACACCTTC. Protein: CASVAGQGLDGYTF.

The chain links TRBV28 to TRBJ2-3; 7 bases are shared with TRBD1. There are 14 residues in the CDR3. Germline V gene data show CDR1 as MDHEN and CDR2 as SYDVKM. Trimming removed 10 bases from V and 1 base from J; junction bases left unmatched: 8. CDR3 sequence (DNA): TGTGCCACCGGAGAAGGGGGCGGCACAGATACGCAGTATTTT. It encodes CATGEGGGTDTQYF.

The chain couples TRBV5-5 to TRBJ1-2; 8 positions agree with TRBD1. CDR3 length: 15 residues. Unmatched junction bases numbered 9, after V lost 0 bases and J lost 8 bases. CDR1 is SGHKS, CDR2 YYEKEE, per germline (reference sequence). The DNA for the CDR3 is TGTGCCAGCAGCTTGGTAGGTGCAGGGGGCGAAGGCTACACCTTC. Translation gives CASSLVGAGGEGYTF.

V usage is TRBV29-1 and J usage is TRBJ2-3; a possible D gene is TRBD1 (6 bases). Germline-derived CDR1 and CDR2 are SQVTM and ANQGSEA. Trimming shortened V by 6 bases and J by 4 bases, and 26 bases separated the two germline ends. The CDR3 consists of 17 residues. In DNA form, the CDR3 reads TGCAGCGTGACAGTAATTAAACAGGGAGTCAGTGCAGATACGCAGTATTTT. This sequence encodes CSVTVIKQGVSADTQYF.

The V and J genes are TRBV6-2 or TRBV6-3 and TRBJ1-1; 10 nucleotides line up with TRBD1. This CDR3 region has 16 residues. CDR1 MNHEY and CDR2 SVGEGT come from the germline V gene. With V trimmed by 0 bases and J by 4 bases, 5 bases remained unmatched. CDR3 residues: CASSYSRDRGGTEAFF. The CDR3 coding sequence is TGTGCCAGCAGTTACTCCCGGGACAGGGGAGGCACTGAAGCTTTCTTT.

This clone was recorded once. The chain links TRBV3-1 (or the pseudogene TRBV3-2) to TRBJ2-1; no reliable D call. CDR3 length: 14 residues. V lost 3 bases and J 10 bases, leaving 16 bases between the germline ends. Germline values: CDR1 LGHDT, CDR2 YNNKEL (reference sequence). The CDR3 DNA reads TGTGCCAGCAGCCATCGGTCCGACTCTCCAGAGCAGTTCTTC. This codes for CASSHRSDSPEQFF.

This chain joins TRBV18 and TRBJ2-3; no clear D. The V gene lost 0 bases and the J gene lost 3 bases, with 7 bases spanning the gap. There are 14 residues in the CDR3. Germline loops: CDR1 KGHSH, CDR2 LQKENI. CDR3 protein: CASSPPSVTDTQYF. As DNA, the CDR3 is TGTGCCAGCTCACCACCGTCAGTAACAGATACGCAGTATTTT.

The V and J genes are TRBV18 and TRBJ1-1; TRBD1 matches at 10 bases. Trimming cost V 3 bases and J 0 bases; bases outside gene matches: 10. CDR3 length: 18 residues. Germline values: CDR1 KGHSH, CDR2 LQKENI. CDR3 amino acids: CASSPRDRGPTVNTEAFF. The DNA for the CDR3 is TGTGCCAGCTCACCCCGGGACAGGGGCCCAACTGTGAACACTGAAGCTTTCTTT.

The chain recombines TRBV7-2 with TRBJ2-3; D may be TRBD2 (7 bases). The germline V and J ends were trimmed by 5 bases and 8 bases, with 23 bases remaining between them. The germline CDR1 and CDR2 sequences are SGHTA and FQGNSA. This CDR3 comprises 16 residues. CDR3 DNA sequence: TGTGCCAGCAGCCCACTTAGGGGGGGCGCCGAGGGTACGCAGTATTTT. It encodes CASSPLRGGAEGTQYF.

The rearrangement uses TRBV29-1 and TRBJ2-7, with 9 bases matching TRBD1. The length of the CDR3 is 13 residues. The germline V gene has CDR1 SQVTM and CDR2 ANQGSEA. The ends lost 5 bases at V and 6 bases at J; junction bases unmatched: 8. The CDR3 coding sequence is TGCAGCGTTCGCCGGGACAGGGCAGGCGAGCAGTACTTC. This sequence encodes CSVRRDRAGEQYF.

CDR3 protein: CASGRSNPGTGYEKLFF. As DNA, the CDR3 is TGTGCCAGCGGTAGATCTAACCCGGGGACAGGGTATGAAAAACTGTTTTTT. The V and J genes are TRBV7-2 and TRBJ1-4, with TRBD1 identical over 9 bases. Trimming removed 8 bases from V and 6 bases from J; junction bases left unmatched: 16. This CDR3 has 17 amino acids. Per the germline V gene, CDR1 is SGHTA and CDR2 is FQGNSA.

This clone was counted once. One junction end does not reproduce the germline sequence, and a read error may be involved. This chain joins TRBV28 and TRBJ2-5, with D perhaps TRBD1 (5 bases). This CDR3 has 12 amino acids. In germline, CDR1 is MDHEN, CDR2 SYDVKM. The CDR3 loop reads CASSLLQGPHDF. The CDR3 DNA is TGTGCCAGCAGTTTACTGCAGGGCCCCCATGACTTC.

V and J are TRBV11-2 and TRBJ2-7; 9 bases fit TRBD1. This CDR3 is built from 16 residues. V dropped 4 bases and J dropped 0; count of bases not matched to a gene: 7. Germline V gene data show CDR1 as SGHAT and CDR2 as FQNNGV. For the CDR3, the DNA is TGTGCCAGCAGCTGGACGGGACAGGGATCCTCCTACGAGCAGTACTTC. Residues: CASSWTGQGSSYEQYF.

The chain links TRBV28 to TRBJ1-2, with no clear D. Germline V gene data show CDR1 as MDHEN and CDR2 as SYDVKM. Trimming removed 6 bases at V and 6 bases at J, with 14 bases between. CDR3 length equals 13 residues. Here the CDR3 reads CASSPGGPHGYTF. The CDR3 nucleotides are TGTGCCAGCAGCCCCGGAGGTCCCCATGGCTACACCTTC.

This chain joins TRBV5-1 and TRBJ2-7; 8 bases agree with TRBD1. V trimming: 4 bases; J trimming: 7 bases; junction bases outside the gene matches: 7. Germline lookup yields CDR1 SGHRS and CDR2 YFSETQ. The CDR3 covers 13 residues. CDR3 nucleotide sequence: TGCGCCAGCAGCGCGGACAGGGCGGGAGAGCAGTACTTC. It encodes CASSADRAGEQYF.

The DNA of the CDR3 is TGTGCCAGCAGCGGGCCCGGGAGTAGGGGGGAGCTGTTTTTT. Encoded protein: CASSGPGSRGELFF. The chain has TRBV7-8 and TRBJ2-2, with D possibly matching TRBD2 (6 bases). Trimming cost V 5 bases and J 8 bases, with 15 bases left between them. CDR3 length: 14 residues. From germline, CDR1 is SGHVS and CDR2 FQNEAQ.

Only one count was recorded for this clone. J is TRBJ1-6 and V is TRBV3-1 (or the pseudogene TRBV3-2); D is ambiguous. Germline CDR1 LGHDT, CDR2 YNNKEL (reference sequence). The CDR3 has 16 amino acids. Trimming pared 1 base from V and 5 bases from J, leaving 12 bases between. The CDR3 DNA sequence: TGTGCCAGCAGCCAAGGGGCAGCAACCCATAATTCACCCCTCCACTTT. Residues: CASSQGAATHNSPLHF.

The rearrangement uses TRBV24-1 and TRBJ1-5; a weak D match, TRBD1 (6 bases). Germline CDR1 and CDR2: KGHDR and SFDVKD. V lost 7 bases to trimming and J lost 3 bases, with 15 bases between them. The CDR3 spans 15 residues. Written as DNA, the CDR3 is TGTGCCACCAGAGCCCCCGGACAGTTCAATCAGCCCCAGCATTTT. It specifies CATRAPGQFNQPQHF.

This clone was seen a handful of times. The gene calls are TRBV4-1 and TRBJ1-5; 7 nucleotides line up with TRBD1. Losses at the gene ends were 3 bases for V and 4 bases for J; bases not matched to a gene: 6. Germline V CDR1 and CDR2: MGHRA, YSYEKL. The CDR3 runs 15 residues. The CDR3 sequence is CASSHAGTVNQPQHF. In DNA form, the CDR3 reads TGCGCCAGCAGCCACGCCGGGACAGTAAATCAGCCCCAGCATTTT.